Listed here are 16 T cell receptor beta chains from one sample, sequenced in a study of blood T cell repertoires in COVID-19. Method: immunoSEQ multiplex PCR; TCRdb's copy keeps in-frame clones and lacks some. The table has roughly 20,000 clones, about four fifths seen once. Sequencing was carried out using peripheral blood. The receptors derive from a human donor in a cohort sampled during active COVID-19.

This chain joins TRBV6-4 and TRBJ2-5, with TRBD1 matching over 9 bases. Germline V CDR1 and CDR2: MRHNA, SNTAGT. The CDR3 contains 13 residues. The V segment lost 6 bases and the J segment 4 bases; nucleotides outside the gene matches: 3. CDR3 sequence reads: CASSVDRGETQYF. In DNA form, the CDR3 reads TGTGCCAGCAGCGTGGACAGGGGAGAGACCCAGTACTTC.

The chain is built from TRBV5-4 and TRBJ2-1; TRBD1 is a possible D gene (6 bases). The CDR3 sequence is 13 residues long. The V end lost 1 base, the J end lost 8 bases, and 10 bases lay between the germline ends. Germline values: CDR1 SGHNT, CDR2 YYREEE (reference sequence). The CDR3 region is CASSLRGGDEQFF. CDR3 DNA sequence: TGTGCCAGCAGCTTGAGAGGGGGAGATGAGCAGTTCTTC.

The CDR3 DNA sequence: TGTGCCAGTAGCGGGGGGAGCTCCTACAATGAGCAGTTCTTC. Amino acids: CASSGGSSYNEQFF. The gene calls are TRBV28 and TRBJ2-1, with TRBD2 identical over 10 bases. CDR1 is MDHEN and CDR2 is SYDVKM in the germline V gene. The CDR3 runs 14 residues. Trimming at V came to 9 bases and at J to 0 bases, leaving 2 bases not matched to a gene.

V is TRBV2 and J is TRBJ1-1; a possible D gene is TRBD1 (5 bases). Germline V gene data show CDR1 as SNHLY and CDR2 as FYNNEI. The ends were cut back, 7 bases at V and 1 base at J, with 16 bases in the middle. The CDR3 contains 15 residues. DNA of the CDR3: TGTGCCAGCACCCCTCCCCGACAGTCGAACACTGAAGCTTTCTTT. Translated: CASTPPRQSNTEAFF.

This clone was recorded a few times. The chain uses TRBV10-3 and TRBJ2-2, with 8 bases identical to TRBD1. Germline V gene sequence: CDR1 ENHRY, CDR2 SYGVKD. The CDR3 is 14 residues long. V lost 4 bases, J lost 6 bases, and 4 bases stayed unmatched. The CDR3 here is CAISGGQGAGELFF. In DNA form, the CDR3 reads TGTGCCATCAGTGGTGGACAGGGAGCCGGGGAGCTGTTTTTT.

The V call is TRBV2, the J call TRBJ1-1, with D unresolved. The CDR3 is made up of 15 amino acids. The V end lost 3 bases, the J end lost 0 bases, and 11 bases lay between the germline ends. The germline CDR1 and CDR2 sequences are SNHLY and FYNNEI. CDR3 coding DNA: TGTGCCAGCAGTGAGCAGAGGAGCATGAACACTGAAGCTTTCTTT. Protein: CASSEQRSMNTEAFF.

The chain joins TRBV2 to TRBJ1-2, with 8 bases matching TRBD1. The CDR3 contains 11 residues. Germline CDR1 and CDR2: SNHLY and FYNNEI. V lost 11 bases, J lost 6 bases, and 5 bases stayed unmatched. The CDR3 loop is CAQGARDGYTF. The CDR3 nucleotides read TGTGCCCAGGGGGCGCGGGATGGCTACACCTTC.

This chain connects TRBV19 to TRBJ2-1; weak D call: TRBD1 (6 bases). The V gene lost 5 bases and the J gene lost 4 bases, with 12 bases spanning the gap. CDR1 and CDR2 from the germline V gene are LNHDA and SQIVND (reference sequence). The CDR3 totals 14 residues. The CDR3 loop is CASSPGAFYNEQFF. The CDR3 DNA reads as TGTGCCAGTAGTCCAGGGGCATTTTACAATGAGCAGTTCTTC. Supplemented by reference TRBV19 and TRBJ2-1, the full variable domain reads DGGITQSPKYLFRKEGQNVTLSCEQNLNHDAMYWYRQDPGQGLRLIYYSQIVNDFQKGDIAEGYSVSREKKESFPLTVTSAQKNPTAFYLCASSPGAFYNEQFFGPGTRLTVL.

This sequence joins TRBV10-3 and TRBJ1-2; 11 nucleotides agree with TRBD1. V dropped 6 bases and J dropped 3; count of bases not matched to a gene: 12. The V gene's germline CDR1 is ENHRY and CDR2 SYGVKD. The CDR3 spans 17 residues. The CDR3 region has the DNA TGTGCCATCAGCCCCGGACAGGGGGCGCGATCGGACTATGGCTACACCTTC. This sequence encodes CAISPGQGARSDYGYTF.

The chain carries TRBV23-1 and TRBJ1-3, with D perhaps TRBD1 (5 bases). TRBV23-1 is flagged as an ORF with uncertain function. The CDR3 length is 17 residues. V lost 6 bases, J lost 0 bases, and 18 bases lay in between. Here the CDR3 reads CASSRESRASSGNTIYF. CDR3 DNA: TGCGCCAGCAGCCGCGAGTCCAGGGCGAGCTCTGGAAACACCATATATTTT.

The rearrangement uses TRBV3-1 (or the pseudogene TRBV3-2) and TRBJ1-3; TRBD1 agrees at 9 bases. Per germline, CDR1 LGHDT and CDR2 YNNKEL (reference sequence). CDR3 length equals 16 residues. The ends lost 3 bases at V and 4 bases at J; junction bases unmatched: 7. The CDR3 bases are TGTGCCAGCAGCCAGGCCCTGACAGGGGGAGGAAACACCATATATTTT. It codes for CASSQALTGGGNTIYF.

The CDR3 sequence: CATRQGVAHEAFF. The DNA of the CDR3 is TGTGCCACGCGACAGGGGGTAGCCCATGAAGCTTTCTTT. The V gene is TRBV2, the J gene TRBJ1-1, with 9 bases identical to TRBD1. This CDR3 is built from 13 residues. V trimming: 10 bases; J trimming: 7 bases; junction bases outside the gene matches: 10. CDR1 and CDR2 (germline): SNHLY, FYNNEI.

The chain uses TRBV9 and TRBJ1-1; a possible D gene is TRBD1 (5 bases). V dropped 3 bases and J dropped 2 bases, with 17 bases sitting between them. The CDR3 runs 16 residues. From germline, CDR1 is SGDLS and CDR2 YYNGEE. The CDR3 coding sequence is TGTGCCAGCAGCGGTGGGATTCGGGGGGGAAACACTGAAGCTTTCTTT. Residues: CASSGGIRGGNTEAFF.

The chain recombines TRBV19 with TRBJ2-5, with unresolved D. Per the germline V gene, CDR1 is LNHDA and CDR2 is SQIVND (reference sequence). V lost 5 bases and J lost 2, with 9 bases in between. The CDR3 is 13 residues long. CDR3 sequence: CASSFPGQETQYF. The CDR3 bases are TGTGCCAGTAGTTTCCCGGGTCAAGAGACCCAGTACTTC.

This chain links TRBV4-1 with TRBJ2-2; TRBD1 matches 10 bases. The length of the CDR3 is 17 residues. Looked up from germline, CDR1 is MGHRA and CDR2 is YSYEKL. V shed 4 bases and J 5 bases; nucleotides not matched to a gene: 10. The CDR3 region has the DNA TGCGCCAGCAGCCGCGACATGACAGGGGGCCGAACCGGGGAGCTGTTTTTT. It codes for CASSRDMTGGRTGELFF.

CDR3 residues: CASSRAGLQGLNEQFF. In DNA, the CDR3 is TGTGCCAGTAGTCGAGCTGGCCTTCAGGGGCTCAATGAGCAGTTCTTC. The J gene is TRBJ2-1, the V gene TRBV19, with D tentatively TRBD1 (6 bases). Germline V CDR1 and CDR2: LNHDA, SQIVND (reference sequence). The V and J ends lost 5 bases and 6 bases respectively, with 20 bases between them. The CDR3 spans 16 residues.